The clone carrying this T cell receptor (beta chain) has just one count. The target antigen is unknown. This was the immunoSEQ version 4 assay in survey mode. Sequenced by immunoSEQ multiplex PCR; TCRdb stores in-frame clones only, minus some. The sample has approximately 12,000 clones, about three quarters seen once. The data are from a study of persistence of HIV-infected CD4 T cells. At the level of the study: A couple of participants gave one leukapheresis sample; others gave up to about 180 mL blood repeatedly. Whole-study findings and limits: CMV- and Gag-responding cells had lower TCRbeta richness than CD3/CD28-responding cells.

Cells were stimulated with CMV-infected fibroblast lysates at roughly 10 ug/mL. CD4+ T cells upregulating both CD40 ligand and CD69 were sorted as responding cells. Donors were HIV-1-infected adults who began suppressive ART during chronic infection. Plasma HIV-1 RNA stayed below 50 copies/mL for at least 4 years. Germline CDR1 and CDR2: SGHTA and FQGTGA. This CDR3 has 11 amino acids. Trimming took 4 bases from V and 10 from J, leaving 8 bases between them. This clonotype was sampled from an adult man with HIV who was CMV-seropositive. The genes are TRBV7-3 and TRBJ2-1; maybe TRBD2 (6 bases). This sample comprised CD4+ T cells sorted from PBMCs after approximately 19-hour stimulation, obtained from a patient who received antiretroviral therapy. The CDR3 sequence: CASSYGGEQFF. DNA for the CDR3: TGTGCCAGCAGCTATGGGGGGGAGCAGTTCTTC.